This is a list of T cell receptor beta chains from one sample in a study of T-cell memory formation after mild COVID-19. In TCRdb, the 5' RACE reads were re-called with MiXCR into one record per CDR3 protein. The sample consists of some 65,000 distinct CDR3 sequences, around 15% of them appearing once. The specimen was PBMCs or a T cell subset sorted from them (not recorded which). The source of these receptors is an adult woman who had mild COVID-19 (a few samples of this study predate the infection). Cell type and time point are not known. CDR3s include the opening cysteine and the closing phenylalanine or tryptophan. A D gene is named only where the DNA matches it firmly. Expanded clones are given a class, and other clones once, few, many or no size at all.

v_gene,d_gene,abundance,j_gene,CDR3aa,CDR3nt
TRBV20-1,TRBD2,.,TRBJ2-7,CSAREKTSGIHFYEQYF,TGCAGTGCTAGAGAGAAGACTAGCGGTATCCATTTCTACGAGCAGTACTTC
TRBV6-5,.,.,TRBJ2-5,CASSYPRGETQYF,TGTGCCAGCAGTTACCCCCGGGGGGAGACCCAGTACTTC
TRBV2,TRBD1,few,TRBJ2-1,CASSNRGPGYEQFF,TGTGCCAGCAGTAACAGGGGTCCGGGCTATGAGCAGTTCTTC
TRBV29-1,.,few,TRBJ1-2,CSVEDDTNYGYTF,TGCAGCGTTGAAGACGATACCAACTATGGCTACACCTTC
TRBV3-1,.,few,TRBJ2-7,CASSHSLGTVYEQYF,TGTGCCAGCAGCCATTCCCTGGGGACGGTATACGAGCAGTACTTC
TRBV19,TRBD2,few,TRBJ2-5,CASSDPGLGEETQYF,TGTGCCAGTAGCGACCCGGGACTAGGGGAAGAGACCCAGTACTTC
TRBV6-5,.,few,TRBJ1-1,CASSYPGQTEAFF,TGTGCCAGCAGTTACCCCGGACAGACTGAAGCTTTCTTT
TRBV7-2,TRBD2,.,TRBJ2-1,CASPLTLAGGQEQFF,TGTGCCAGCCCCCTTACGCTAGCGGGGGGGCAGGAGCAGTTCTTC
TRBV7-9,TRBD1,.,TRBJ1-1,CASSYVGGVAEAFF,TGTGCCAGCAGCTACGTAGGGGGCGTGGCTGAAGCTTTCTTT
TRBV9,TRBD2,once,TRBJ2-1,CASSASTSGSGNEQFF,TGTGCCAGCAGCGCCTCGACTAGCGGGAGTGGCAATGAGCAGTTCTTC
TRBV29-1,.,.,TRBJ2-7,CRVTGTYYEQYF,TGCAGAGTGACCGGGACGTACTACGAGCAGTACTTC
TRBV29-1,.,few,TRBJ2-1,CSVALPSSYEQFF,TGCAGCGTGGCCCTCCCCTCCAGCTATGAGCAGTTCTTC
TRBV7-9,TRBD1,few,TRBJ2-1,CASSLADRGLFLQFF,TGTGCCAGCAGCTTAGCGGACAGGGGCCTTTTCCTTCAGTTCTTC
TRBV7-8,TRBD2,.,TRBJ2-7,CASSAQVIWDYSDEQYF,TGTGCCAGCAGCGCCCAGGTGATTTGGGACTACTCCGACGAGCAGTACTTC
TRBV11-1,.,.,TRBJ1-6,CASSQVGGPSWTYNSPLHF,TGTGCCAGCAGCCAAGTCGGGGGTCCCTCCTGGACCTATAATTCACCCCTCCACTTT
TRBV7-2,.,.,TRBJ2-5,CASSRLTSEETQYF,TGTGCCAGCAGCCGATTGACTAGTGAAGAGACCCAGTACTTC
TRBV15,TRBD1,.,TRBJ1-1,CATSRATTGTTEAFF,TGTGCCACCAGCAGAGCTACGACAGGGACCACTGAAGCTTTCTTT
TRBV7-6,TRBD1,few,TRBJ1-2,CASSHEGQGAMDGYTF,TGTGCCAGCAGCCACGAAGGACAGGGGGCTATGGATGGCTACACCTTC
TRBV2,.,few,TRBJ2-2,CASSEGALPTGELFF,TGTGCCAGCAGTGAAGGGGCACTTCCTACCGGGGAGCTGTTTTTT
TRBV7-9,.,few,TRBJ2-2,CASSFPLRAPTNTGELFF,TGTGCCAGCAGCTTTCCCCTTCGCGCGCCTACGAACACCGGGGAGCTGTTTTTT
TRBV12-3/TRBV12-4,TRBD2,.,TRBJ2-5,CASSIGLAGGSETQYF,TGTGCCAGCAGTATTGGACTAGCGGGAGGGTCAGAGACCCAGTACTTC
TRBV19,TRBD1,.,TRBJ1-5,CASSSGGAGQPQHF,TGTGCCAGTAGCTCAGGGGGCGCGGGACAGCCCCAGCATTTT
TRBV7-9,.,many,TRBJ2-5,CASSLDRGSQETQYF,TGTGCCAGCAGCTTAGATCGGGGAAGCCAAGAGACCCAGTACTTC
TRBV4-2,.,few,TRBJ2-7,CASSPTRSVYEQYF,TGTGCCAGCAGCCCGACAAGGAGTGTCTACGAGCAGTACTTC
TRBV4-1,.,few,TRBJ1-2,CASSQVPYHGYTF,TGCGCCAGCAGCCAAGTCCCCTATCATGGCTACACCTTC
TRBV12-3/TRBV12-4,TRBD2,.,TRBJ2-5,CASSPTAGGLRETQYF,TGTGCCAGCAGTCCCACAGCGGGGGGCCTTAGGGAGACCCAGTACTTC
TRBV5-1,.,few,TRBJ2-6,CASSSGTSGANVLTF,TGCGCCAGCAGCTCTGGGACATCTGGGGCCAACGTCCTGACTTTC
TRBV20-1,TRBD2,.,TRBJ2-7,CSARGTSGGFHEQYF,TGCAGTGCTAGAGGGACTAGCGGGGGATTCCACGAGCAGTACTTC
TRBV19,.,few,TRBJ1-1,CASSIRGYTEAFF,TGTGCCAGTAGTATTCGAGGGTACACTGAAGCTTTCTTT
TRBV29-1,TRBD1,.,TRBJ2-7,CSVEEGTGGSYEQYF,TGCAGCGTTGAAGAGGGGACAGGGGGATCCTACGAGCAGTACTTC
TRBV20-1,.,.,TRBJ2-7,CSARDGTPSYEQYF,TGCAGTGCTAGAGACGGGACACCCTCCTACGAGCAGTACTTC
TRBV7-9,TRBD1,.,TRBJ2-1,CASSLRAGQGDNEQFF,TGTGCCAGCAGCTTAAGAGCGGGACAGGGTGACAATGAGCAGTTCTTC
TRBV4-1,.,few,TRBJ2-5,CASSQEVRGQETQYF,TGCGCCAGCAGCCAAGAGGTCAGGGGCCAAGAGACCCAGTACTTC
TRBV7-6,TRBD1,.,TRBJ2-3,CASSLEGDRGSDTQYF,TGTGCCAGCAGCTTAGAAGGGGACAGGGGTTCAGATACGCAGTATTTT
TRBV12-3/TRBV12-4,TRBD1,.,TRBJ2-2,CASRDRNTGELFF,TGTGCCAGTAGGGACAGAAACACCGGGGAGCTGTTTTTT
TRBV4-3,.,few,TRBJ2-1,CASSQDAELYNEQFF,TGCGCCAGCAGCCAAGACGCGGAGCTCTACAATGAGCAGTTCTTC
TRBV20-1,TRBD2,many,TRBJ2-7,CSARETSDYEQYF,TGCAGTGCTAGGGAGACTAGCGACTACGAGCAGTACTTC
TRBV27,.,.,TRBJ2-3,CASSLSYSGALDTQYF,TGTGCCAGCAGTTTATCCTACTCGGGGGCCCTAGATACGCAGTATTTT
TRBV12-3/TRBV12-4,.,.,TRBJ1-2,CASSPSPAGNGYTF,TGTGCCAGCAGTCCATCCCCCGCGGGGAATGGCTACACCTTC
TRBV6-5,.,.,TRBJ2-5,CASSYNNVGGIQETQYF,TGTGCCAGCAGTTACAACAACGTCGGCGGTATCCAAGAGACCCAGTACTTC
TRBV15,TRBD1,few,TRBJ2-1,CATSSVGTGGLNEQFF,TGTGCCACCAGCAGTGTCGGGACAGGGGGCCTAAATGAGCAGTTCTTC
TRBV28,.,.,TRBJ2-7,CASSSDPEQYF,TGTGCCAGCAGTAGCGACCCAGAGCAGTACTTC
TRBV20-1,TRBD2,few,TRBJ2-7,CSAIAGDSSYEQYF,TGCAGTGCTATAGCGGGAGACTCCTCCTACGAGCAGTACTTC
TRBV4-2,TRBD2,.,TRBJ2-1,CASSQVRGGNNEQFF,TGTGCCAGCAGCCAAGTTCGGGGAGGGAACAATGAGCAGTTCTTC
TRBV4-1,.,few,TRBJ1-4,CASSPTTDATNEKLFF,TGCGCCAGCAGCCCGACAACAGATGCAACTAATGAAAAACTGTTTTTT
TRBV7-6,.,few,TRBJ1-4,CASSVSGGTNEKLFF,TGTGCCAGCAGCGTCTCGGGAGGAACTAATGAAAAACTGTTTTTT
TRBV27,TRBD1,few,TRBJ2-5,CASSGDSQETQYF,TGTGCCAGCAGTGGGGACAGCCAAGAGACCCAGTACTTC
TRBV20-1,TRBD2,few,TRBJ2-1,CSASLPILAGVYNEQFF,TGCAGTGCTAGTTTGCCCATACTAGCGGGAGTCTACAATGAGCAGTTCTTC
TRBV7-9,TRBD1,many,TRBJ2-3,CASSPTGPDTQYF,TGTGCCAGCAGTCCGACAGGGCCAGATACGCAGTATTTT
TRBV7-9,.,once,TRBJ2-7,CASSSRTSGTLYEQYF,TGTGCCAGCAGCTCCAGAACATCCGGGACACTTTACGAGCAGTACTTC
TRBV7-6,.,.,TRBJ2-3,CASSLALSDTQYF,TGTGCCAGCAGCTTAGCCCTATCAGATACGCAGTATTTT
TRBV27,.,.,TRBJ1-4,CASSLSGALGEKLFF,TGTGCCAGCAGTTTATCGGGGGCATTGGGTGAAAAACTGTTTTTT
TRBV24-1,TRBD1,few,TRBJ1-5,CATSEGQGLDQPQHF,TGTGCCACCAGTGAGGGACAGGGACTAGATCAGCCCCAGCATTTT
TRBV23-1,.,.,TRBJ2-5,CASSQSNRARKTQYF,TGCGCCAGCAGTCAATCGAACAGGGCCCGGAAGACCCAGTACTTC
TRBV3-1,.,.,TRBJ2-3,CASSQGPVPSTRTDTQYF,TGTGCCAGCAGCCAAGGACCAGTTCCATCGACCCGCACAGATACGCAGTATTTT
TRBV20-1,.,few,TRBJ2-1,CSAREMVGHLYEQFF,TGCAGTGCTAGAGAGATGGTTGGACATCTCTATGAGCAGTTCTTC
TRBV5-1,.,.,TRBJ2-1,CASSLGPDSSYNEQFF,TGCGCCAGCAGCTTGGGTCCGGACAGCTCCTACAATGAGCAGTTCTTC
TRBV6-2/TRBV6-3,.,few,TRBJ2-3,CASSPPLRGADTQYF,TGTGCCAGCAGCCCTCCGTTAAGGGGCGCAGATACGCAGTATTTT